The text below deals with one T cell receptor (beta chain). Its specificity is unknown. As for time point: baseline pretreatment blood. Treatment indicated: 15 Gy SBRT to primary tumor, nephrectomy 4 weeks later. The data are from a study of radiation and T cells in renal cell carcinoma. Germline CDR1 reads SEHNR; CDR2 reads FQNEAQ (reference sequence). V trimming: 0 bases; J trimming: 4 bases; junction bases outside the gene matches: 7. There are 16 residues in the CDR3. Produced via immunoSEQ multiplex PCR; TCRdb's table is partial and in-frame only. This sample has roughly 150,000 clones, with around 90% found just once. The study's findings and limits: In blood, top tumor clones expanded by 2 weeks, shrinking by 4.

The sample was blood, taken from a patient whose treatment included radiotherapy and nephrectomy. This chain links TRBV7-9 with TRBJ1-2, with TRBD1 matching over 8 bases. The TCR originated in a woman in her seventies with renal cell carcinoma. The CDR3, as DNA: TGTGCCAGCAGCTTAGCTGGACAGGGCTCTTTCTATGGCTACACCTTC. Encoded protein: CASSLAGQGSFYGYTF.